This record looks at one T cell receptor beta chain sequence and its context. The antigen remains undetermined. The sample belongs to a study of cytomegalovirus exposure and HLA in healthy donors. Looked up from germline, CDR1 is SGDLS and CDR2 is YYNGEE. The junction had 7 bases not matched to a gene; V was cut back by 4 bases and J by 5 bases. The CDR3 runs to 15 residues. Primers: 60 Vbeta forward and 13 Jbeta reverse. Measured with immunoSEQ multiplex PCR; TCRdb has only the in-frame clones, and not every one. The data hold 180,000 or so clones, with roughly 10% observed a single time. Findings of the study overall: In vitro assays verified that a few CMV-associated chains recognized CMV antigens specifically. CMV serostatus was the only immune exposure information that was available. Highly shared variants forming one cluster were likely a sequencing artifact.

Source material: PBMCs. The receptor was derived from a woman aged 25 to 39 in good health and CMV-seropositive. V and J are TRBV9 and TRBJ1-4, with 8 nucleotides matching TRBD1. This CDR3 is CASSPGQALNEKLFF. DNA for the CDR3: TGTGCCAGCAGCCCGGGACAGGCTTTAAATGAAAAACTGTTTTTT.